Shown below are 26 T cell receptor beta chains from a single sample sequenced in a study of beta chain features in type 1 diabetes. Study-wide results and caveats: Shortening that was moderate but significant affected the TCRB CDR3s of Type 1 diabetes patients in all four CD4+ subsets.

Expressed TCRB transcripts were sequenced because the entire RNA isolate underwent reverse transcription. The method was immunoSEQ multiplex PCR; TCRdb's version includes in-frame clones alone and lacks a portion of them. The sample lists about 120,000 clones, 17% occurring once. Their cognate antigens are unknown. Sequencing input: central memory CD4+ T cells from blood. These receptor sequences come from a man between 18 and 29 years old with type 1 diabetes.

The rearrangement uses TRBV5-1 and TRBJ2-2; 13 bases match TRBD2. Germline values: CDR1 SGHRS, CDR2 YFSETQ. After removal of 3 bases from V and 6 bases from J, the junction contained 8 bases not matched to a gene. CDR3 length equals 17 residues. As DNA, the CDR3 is TGCGCCAGCAGCTACCGACTAGCGGGAGGATCCGCCGGGGAGCTGTTTTTT. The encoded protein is CASSYRLAGGSAGELFF.

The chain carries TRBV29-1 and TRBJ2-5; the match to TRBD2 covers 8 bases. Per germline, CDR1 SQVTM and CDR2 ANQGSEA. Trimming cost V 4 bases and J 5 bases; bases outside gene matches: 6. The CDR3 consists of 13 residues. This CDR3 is CSVAAGVLETQYF. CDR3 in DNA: TGCAGCGTTGCAGCGGGAGTATTGGAGACCCAGTACTTC. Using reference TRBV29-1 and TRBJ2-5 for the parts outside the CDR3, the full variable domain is SAVISQKPSRDICQRGTSLTIQCQVDSQVTMMFWYRQQPGQSLTLIATANQGSEATYESGFVIDKFPISRPNLTFSTLTVSNMSPEDSSIYLCSVAAGVLETQYFGPGTRLLVL.

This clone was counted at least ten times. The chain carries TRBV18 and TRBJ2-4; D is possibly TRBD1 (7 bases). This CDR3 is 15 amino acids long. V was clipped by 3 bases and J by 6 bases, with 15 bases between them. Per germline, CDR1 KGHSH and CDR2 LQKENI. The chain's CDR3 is CASSPAGQGGNIQYF. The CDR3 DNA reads TGTGCCAGCTCACCTGCGGGGCAGGGGGGAAACATTCAGTACTTC.

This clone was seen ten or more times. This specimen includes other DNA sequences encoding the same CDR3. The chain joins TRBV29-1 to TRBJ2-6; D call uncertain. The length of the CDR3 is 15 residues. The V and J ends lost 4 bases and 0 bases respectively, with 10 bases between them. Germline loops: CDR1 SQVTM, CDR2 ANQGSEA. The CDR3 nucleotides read TGCAGCGTTGGCTCCGGCTTCTCTGGGGCCAACGTCCTGACTTTC. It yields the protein CSVGSGFSGANVLTF. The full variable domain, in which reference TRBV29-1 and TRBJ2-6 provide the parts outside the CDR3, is SAVISQKPSRDICQRGTSLTIQCQVDSQVTMMFWYRQQPGQSLTLIATANQGSEATYESGFVIDKFPISRPNLTFSTLTVSNMSPEDSSIYLCSVGSGFSGANVLTFGAGSRLTVL.

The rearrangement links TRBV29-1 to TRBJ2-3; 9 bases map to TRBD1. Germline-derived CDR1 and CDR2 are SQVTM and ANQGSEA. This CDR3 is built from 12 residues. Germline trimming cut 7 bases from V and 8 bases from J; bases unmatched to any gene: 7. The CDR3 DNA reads TGCAGCGCGACAGGGGGAGGGGGTACGCAGTATTTT. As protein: CSATGGGGTQYF.

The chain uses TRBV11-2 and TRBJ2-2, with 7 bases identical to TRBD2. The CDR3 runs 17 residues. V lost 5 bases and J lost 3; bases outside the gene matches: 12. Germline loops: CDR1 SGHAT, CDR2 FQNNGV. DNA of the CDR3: TGTGCCAGCAGCAGGCGGGGCGGGAGCGGCGACACCGGGGAGCTGTTTTTT. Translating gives CASSRRGGSGDTGELFF.

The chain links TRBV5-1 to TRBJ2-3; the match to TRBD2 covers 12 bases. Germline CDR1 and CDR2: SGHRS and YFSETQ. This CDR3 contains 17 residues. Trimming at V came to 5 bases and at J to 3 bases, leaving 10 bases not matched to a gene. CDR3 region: CASSAGLAGSSTDTQYF. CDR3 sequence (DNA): TGCGCCAGCAGTGCCGGACTAGCGGGGTCGTCAACAGATACGCAGTATTTT.

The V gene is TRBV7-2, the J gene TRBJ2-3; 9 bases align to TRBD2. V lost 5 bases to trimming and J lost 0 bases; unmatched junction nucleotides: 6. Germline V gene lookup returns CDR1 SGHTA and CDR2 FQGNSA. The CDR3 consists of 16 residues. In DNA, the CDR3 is TGTGCCAGCAGCCGAAAAACTAGCGGGAGCACAGATACGCAGTATTTT. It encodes CASSRKTSGSTDTQYF.

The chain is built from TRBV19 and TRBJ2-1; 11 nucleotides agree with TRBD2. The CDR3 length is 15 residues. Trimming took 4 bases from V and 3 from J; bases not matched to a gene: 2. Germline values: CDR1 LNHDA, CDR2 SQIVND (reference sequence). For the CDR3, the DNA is TGTGCCAGTAGTACCGGGACTAGCGGCTACAATGAGCAGTTCTTC. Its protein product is CASSTGTSGYNEQFF. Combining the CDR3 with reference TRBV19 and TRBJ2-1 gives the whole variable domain DGGITQSPKYLFRKEGQNVTLSCEQNLNHDAMYWYRQDPGQGLRLIYYSQIVNDFQKGDIAEGYSVSREKKESFPLTVTSAQKNPTAFYLCASSTGTSGYNEQFFGPGTRLTVL.

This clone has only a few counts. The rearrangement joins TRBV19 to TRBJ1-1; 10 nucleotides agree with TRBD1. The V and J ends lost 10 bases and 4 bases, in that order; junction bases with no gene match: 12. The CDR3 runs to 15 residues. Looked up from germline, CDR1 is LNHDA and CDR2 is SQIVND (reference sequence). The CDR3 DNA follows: TGTGCCATCCCAGTATCGGGACAGGGGTGCACTGAAGCTTTCTTT. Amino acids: CAIPVSGQGCTEAFF. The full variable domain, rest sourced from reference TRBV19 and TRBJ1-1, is DGGITQSPKYLFRKEGQNVTLSCEQNLNHDAMYWYRQDPGQGLRLIYYSQIVNDFQKGDIAEGYSVSREKKESFPLTVTSAQKNPTAFYLCAIPVSGQGCTEAFFGQGTRLTVV.

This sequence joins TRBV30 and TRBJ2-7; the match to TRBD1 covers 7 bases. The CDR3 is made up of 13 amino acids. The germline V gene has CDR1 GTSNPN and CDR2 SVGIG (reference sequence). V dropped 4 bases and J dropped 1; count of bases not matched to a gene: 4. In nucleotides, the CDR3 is TGTGCCTGGACCACAGGGGCATCCTACGAGCAGTACTTC. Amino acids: CAWTTGASYEQYF.

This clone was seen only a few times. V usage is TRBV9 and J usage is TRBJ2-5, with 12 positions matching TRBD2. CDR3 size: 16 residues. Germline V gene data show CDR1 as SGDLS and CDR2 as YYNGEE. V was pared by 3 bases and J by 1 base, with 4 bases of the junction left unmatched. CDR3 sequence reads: CASSATSGGPQETQYF. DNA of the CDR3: TGTGCCAGCAGCGCGACTAGCGGGGGACCCCAAGAGACCCAGTACTTC.

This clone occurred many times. CDR3 protein: CASSLGPSSYNEQFF. DNA for the CDR3: TGTGCCAGCAGCTTAGGCCCTAGCTCCTACAATGAGCAGTTCTTC. V gene TRBV13 combines with J gene TRBJ2-1, with no clear D. The germline gives CDR1 PRHDT, CDR2 FYEKMQ (reference sequence). This CDR3 is 15 amino acids long. With 0 bases removed from V and 0 bases from J, the gap between germline ends came to 6 bases.

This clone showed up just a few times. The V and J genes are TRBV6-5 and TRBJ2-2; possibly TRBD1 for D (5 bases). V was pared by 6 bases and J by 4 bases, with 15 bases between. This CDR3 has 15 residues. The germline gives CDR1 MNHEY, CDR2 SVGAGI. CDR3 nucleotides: TGTGCCAGCAGGGCGCCTGGGGCGTTCACCGGGGAGCTGTTTTTT. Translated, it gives CASRAPGAFTGELFF.

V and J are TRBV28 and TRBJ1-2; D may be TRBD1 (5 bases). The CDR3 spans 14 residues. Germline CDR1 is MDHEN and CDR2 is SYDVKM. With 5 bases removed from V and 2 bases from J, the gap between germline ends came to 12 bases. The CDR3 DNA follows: TGTGCCAGCAGTGCAGGGTTTACAAACTATGGCTACACCTTC. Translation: CASSAGFTNYGYTF.

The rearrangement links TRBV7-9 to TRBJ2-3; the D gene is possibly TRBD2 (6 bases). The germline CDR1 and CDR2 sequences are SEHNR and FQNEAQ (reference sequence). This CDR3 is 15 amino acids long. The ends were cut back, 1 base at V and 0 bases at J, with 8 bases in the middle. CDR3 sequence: CASSLVAASTDTQYF. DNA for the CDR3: TGTGCCAGCAGCTTAGTAGCGGCTAGCACAGATACGCAGTATTTT.

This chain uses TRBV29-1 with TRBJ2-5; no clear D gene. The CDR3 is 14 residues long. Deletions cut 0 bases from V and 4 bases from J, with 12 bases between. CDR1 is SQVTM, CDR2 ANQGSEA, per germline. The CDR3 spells CSVEDPAGRETQYF. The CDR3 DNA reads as TGCAGCGTTGAAGATCCCGCAGGTAGAGAGACCCAGTACTTC.

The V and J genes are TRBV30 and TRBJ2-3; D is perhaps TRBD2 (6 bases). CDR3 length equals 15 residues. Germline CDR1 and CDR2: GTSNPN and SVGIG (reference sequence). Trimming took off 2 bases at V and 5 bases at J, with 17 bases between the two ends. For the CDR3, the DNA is TGTGCCTGGAGTCCCTCGGGACTTTCTCGAGATACGCAGTATTTT. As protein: CAWSPSGLSRDTQYF. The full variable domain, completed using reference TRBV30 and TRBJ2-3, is SQTIHQWPATLVQPVGSPLSLECTVEGTSNPNLYWYRQAAGRGLQLLFYSVGIGQISSEVPQNLSASRPQDRQFILSSKKLLLSDSGFYLCAWSPSGLSRDTQYFGPGTRLTVL.

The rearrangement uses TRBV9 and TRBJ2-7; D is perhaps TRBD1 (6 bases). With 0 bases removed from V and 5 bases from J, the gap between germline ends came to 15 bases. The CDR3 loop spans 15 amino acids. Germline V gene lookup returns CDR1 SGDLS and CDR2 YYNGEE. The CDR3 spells CASSVGTGNSHEQYF. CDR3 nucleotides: TGTGCCAGCAGCGTAGGTACAGGGAATTCCCACGAGCAGTACTTC.

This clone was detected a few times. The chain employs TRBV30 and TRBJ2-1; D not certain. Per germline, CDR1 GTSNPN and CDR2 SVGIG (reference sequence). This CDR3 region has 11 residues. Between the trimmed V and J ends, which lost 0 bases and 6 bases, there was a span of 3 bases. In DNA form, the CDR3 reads TGTGCCTGGAGTGTAAGCAATGAGCAGTTCTTC. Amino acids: CAWSVSNEQFF.

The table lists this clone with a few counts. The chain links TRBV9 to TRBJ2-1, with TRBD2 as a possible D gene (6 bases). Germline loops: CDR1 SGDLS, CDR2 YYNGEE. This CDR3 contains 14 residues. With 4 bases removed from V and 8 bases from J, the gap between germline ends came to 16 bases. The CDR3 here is CASSPRPGEDEQFF. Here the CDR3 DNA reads TGTGCCAGCAGCCCACGACCGGGGGAGGATGAGCAGTTCTTC.

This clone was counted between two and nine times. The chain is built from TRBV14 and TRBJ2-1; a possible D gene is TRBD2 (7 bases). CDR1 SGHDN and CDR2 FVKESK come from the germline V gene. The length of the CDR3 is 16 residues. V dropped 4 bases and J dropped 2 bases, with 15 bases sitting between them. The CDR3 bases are TGTGCCAGCAGCCGCCAAGGGGGGGTACCCTACAATGAGCAGTTCTTC. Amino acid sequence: CASSRQGGVPYNEQFF.

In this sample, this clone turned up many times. Here the CDR3 DNA reads TGTGCCAGCAGCCAAGAACGGGAGGGCAACTATGGCTACACCTTC. This translates into CASSQEREGNYGYTF. This chain uses TRBV4-2 with TRBJ1-2, with unresolved D. In germline, CDR1 is LGHNA, CDR2 YNFKEQ. The germline V and J ends were trimmed by 0 bases and 2 bases, with 10 bases remaining between them. The CDR3 has 15 amino acids.

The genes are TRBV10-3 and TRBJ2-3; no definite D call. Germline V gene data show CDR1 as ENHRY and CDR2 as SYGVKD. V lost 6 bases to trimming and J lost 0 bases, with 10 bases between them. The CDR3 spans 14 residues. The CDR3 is CAISSPLSTDTQYF. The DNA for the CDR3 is TGTGCCATCAGCAGCCCCCTTAGCACAGATACGCAGTATTTT.

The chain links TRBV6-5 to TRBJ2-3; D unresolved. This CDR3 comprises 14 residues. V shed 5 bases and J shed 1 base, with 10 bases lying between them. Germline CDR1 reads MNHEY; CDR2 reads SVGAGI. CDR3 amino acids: CASSDRVGTDTQYF. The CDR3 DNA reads TGTGCCAGCAGTGATCGCGTGGGCACAGATACGCAGTATTTT.

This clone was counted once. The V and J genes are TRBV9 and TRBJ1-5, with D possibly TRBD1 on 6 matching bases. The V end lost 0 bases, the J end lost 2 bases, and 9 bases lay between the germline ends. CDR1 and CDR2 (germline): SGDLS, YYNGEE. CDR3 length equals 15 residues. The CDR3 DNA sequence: TGTGCCAGCAGCGTAGGAGCAGGGGGCAATCAGCCCCAGCATTTT. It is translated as CASSVGAGGNQPQHF.